This T cell receptor (beta chain) was sequenced in a study of blood T cell repertoires in COVID-19. Study details: Samples came from the United States, Italy and Spain, spanning acute and convalescent COVID-19. From T cells, B-cell-depleted T cells, or PBMCs came the material, which was cDNA or gDNA.

In the study's own analysis: Researchers report that nucleated cell counts were estimated from reference gene primer amplification. Repertoires were generated with immunoSEQ multiplex PCR, while TCRdb's copy carries only in-frame clones and drops some. That table gives V, J and clone size, and the DNA gave D and trimming. The sample lists about 87,000 clones; more than 75% were seen once. V lost 7 bases, J lost 4 bases, and 11 bases lay in between. Germline lookup yields CDR1 DFQATT and CDR2 SNEGSKA (reference sequence). The CDR3 is 11 amino acids. The TCR sequence derives from a man aged 35 to 55 with acute or convalescent COVID-19. The sample taken for sequencing was peripheral blood. The chain links TRBV20-1 to TRBJ2-7; D may be TRBD2 (5 bases). CDR3 DNA sequence: TGCAGTGGCGGAGGCCCTTACGAGCAGTACTTC. Translating gives CSGGGPYEQYF.